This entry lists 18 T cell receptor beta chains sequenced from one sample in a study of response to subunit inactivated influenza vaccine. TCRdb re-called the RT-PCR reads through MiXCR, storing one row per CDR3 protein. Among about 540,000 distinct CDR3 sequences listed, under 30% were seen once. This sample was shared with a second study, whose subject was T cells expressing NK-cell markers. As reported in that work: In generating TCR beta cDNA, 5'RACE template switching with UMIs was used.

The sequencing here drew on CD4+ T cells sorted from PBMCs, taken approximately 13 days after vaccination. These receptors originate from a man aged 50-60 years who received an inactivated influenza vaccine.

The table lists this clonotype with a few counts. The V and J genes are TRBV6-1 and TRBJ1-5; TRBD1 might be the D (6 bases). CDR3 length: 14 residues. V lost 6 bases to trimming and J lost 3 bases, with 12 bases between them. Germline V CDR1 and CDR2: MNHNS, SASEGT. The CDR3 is CASRQGQFNQPQHF. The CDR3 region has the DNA TGTGCCAGCAGACAAGGACAGTTCAATCAGCCCCAGCATTTT.

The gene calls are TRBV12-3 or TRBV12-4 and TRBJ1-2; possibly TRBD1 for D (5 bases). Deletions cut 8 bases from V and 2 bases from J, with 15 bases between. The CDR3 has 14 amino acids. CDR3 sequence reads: CASLGKGQNYGYTF. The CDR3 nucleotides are TGTGCCAGCCTAGGCAAGGGGCAAAACTATGGCTACACCTTC.

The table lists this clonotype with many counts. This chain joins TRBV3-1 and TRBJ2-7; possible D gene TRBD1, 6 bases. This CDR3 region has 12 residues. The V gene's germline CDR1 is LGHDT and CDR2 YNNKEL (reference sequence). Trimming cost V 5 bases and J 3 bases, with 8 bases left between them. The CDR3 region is CASSADSYEQYF. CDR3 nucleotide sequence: TGTGCCAGCAGCGCGGACAGCTACGAGCAGTACTTC.

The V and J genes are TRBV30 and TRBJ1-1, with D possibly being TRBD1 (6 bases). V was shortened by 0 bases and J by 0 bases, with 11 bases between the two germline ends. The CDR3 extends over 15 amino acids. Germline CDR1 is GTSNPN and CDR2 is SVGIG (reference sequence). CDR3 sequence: CAWSVGQLLNTEAFF. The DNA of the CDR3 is TGTGCCTGGAGTGTAGGACAGCTATTGAACACTGAAGCTTTCTTT.

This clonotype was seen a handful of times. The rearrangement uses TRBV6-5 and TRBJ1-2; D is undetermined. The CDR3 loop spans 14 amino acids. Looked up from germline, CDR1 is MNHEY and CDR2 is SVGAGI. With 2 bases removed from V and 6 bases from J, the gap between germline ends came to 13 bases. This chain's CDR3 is CASSYSGPRDGYTF. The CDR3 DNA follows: TGTGCCAGCAGTTACAGTGGCCCGCGGGATGGCTACACCTTC.

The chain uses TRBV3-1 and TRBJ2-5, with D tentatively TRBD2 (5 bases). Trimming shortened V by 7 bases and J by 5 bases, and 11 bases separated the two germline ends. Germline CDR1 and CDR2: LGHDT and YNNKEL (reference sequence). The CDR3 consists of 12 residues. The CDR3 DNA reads TGTGCCAGCATTTCGACGGGGGAGACCCAGTACTTC. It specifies CASISTGETQYF.

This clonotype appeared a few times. CDR3 sequence: CASSLASRASPLHF. CDR3 DNA sequence: TGTGCCAGCAGCTTGGCCAGTCGGGCTTCACCCCTCCACTTT. The V and J genes are TRBV5-4 and TRBJ1-6; D gene unclear. The germline CDR1 and CDR2 sequences are SGHNT and YYREEE (reference sequence). This CDR3 has 14 amino acids. V lost 0 bases to trimming and J lost 9 bases, with 10 bases between them.

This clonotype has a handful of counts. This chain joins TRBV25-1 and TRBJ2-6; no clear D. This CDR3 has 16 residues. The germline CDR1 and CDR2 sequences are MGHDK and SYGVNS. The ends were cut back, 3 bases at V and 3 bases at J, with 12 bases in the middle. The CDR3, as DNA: TGTGCCAGCAGTGATCCTAAGGGCGGTGGGGCCAACGTCCTGACTTTC. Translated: CASSDPKGGGANVLTF.

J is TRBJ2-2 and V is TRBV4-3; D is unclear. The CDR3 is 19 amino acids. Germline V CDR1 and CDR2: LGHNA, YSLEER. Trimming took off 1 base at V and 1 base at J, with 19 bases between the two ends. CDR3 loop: CASSQVLGQPTQNTGELFF. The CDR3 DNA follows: TGCGCCAGCAGCCAAGTCCTCGGGCAGCCTACACAGAACACCGGGGAGCTGTTTTTT.

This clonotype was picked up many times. The CDR3 protein is CASSQEGFPSYEQYF. CDR3 DNA: TGCGCCAGCAGCCAAGAAGGGTTCCCTTCTTACGAGCAGTACTTC. V gene TRBV4-1 combines with J gene TRBJ2-7; D ambiguous. Germline CDR1 reads MGHRA; CDR2 reads YSYEKL. Trimming stripped 0 bases from V and 4 bases from J, with 13 bases between. The CDR3 loop spans 15 amino acids.

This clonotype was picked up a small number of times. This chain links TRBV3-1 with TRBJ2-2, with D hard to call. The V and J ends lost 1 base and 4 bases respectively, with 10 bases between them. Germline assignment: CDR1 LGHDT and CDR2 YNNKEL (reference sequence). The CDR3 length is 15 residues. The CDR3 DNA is TGTGCCAGCAGCCAAGTTCTGATATCCACCGGGGAGCTGTTTTTT. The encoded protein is CASSQVLISTGELFF.

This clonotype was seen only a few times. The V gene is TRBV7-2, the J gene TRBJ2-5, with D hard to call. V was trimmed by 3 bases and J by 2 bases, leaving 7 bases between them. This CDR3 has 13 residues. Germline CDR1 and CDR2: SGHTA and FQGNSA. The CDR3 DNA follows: TGTGCCAGCAGCTTTGAGATTCAAGAGACCCAGTACTTC. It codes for CASSFEIQETQYF.

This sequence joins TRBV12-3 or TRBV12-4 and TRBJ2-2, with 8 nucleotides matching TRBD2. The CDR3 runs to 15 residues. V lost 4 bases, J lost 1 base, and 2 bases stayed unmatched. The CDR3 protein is CASSSGGGNTGELFF. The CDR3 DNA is TGTGCCAGCAGTTCCGGGGGGGGGAACACCGGGGAGCTGTTTTTT.

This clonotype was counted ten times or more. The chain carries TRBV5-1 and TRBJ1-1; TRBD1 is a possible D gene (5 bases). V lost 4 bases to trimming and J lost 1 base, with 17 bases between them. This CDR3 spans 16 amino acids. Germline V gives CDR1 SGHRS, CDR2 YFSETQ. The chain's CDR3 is CASSLGQRTPNTEAFF. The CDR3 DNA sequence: TGCGCCAGCAGCCTCGGACAAAGGACACCGAACACTGAAGCTTTCTTT.

CDR3 bases: TGTGCCTGGAGTTCTACACCGGCCAATTCACCCCTCCACTTT. Protein: CAWSSTPANSPLHF. The chain joins TRBV30 to TRBJ1-6; unclear D gene. The germline V and J ends were trimmed by 2 bases and 7 bases, with 12 bases remaining between them. This CDR3 comprises 14 residues. Germline assignment: CDR1 GTSNPN and CDR2 SVGIG (reference sequence).

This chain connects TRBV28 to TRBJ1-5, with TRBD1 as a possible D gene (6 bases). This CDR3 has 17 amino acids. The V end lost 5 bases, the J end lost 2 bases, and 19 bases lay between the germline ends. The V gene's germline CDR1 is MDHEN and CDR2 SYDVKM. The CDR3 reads CASSPRATGWGNQPQHF. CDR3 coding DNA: TGTGCCAGCAGTCCCCGGGCTACAGGGTGGGGCAATCAGCCCCAGCATTTT. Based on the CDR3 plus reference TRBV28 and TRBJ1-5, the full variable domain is DVKVTQSSRYLVKRTGEKVFLECVQDMDHENMFWYRQDPGLGLRLIYFSYDVKMKEKGDIPEGYSVSREKKERFSLILESASTNQTSMYLCASSPRATGWGNQPQHFGDGTRLSIL.

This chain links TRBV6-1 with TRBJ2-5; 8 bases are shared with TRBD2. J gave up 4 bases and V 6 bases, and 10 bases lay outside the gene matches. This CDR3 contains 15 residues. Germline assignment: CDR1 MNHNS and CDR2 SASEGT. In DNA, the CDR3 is TGTGCCAGCAGCCCCGGGAGGGCCTTAGTAGAGACCCAGTACTTC. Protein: CASSPGRALVETQYF.

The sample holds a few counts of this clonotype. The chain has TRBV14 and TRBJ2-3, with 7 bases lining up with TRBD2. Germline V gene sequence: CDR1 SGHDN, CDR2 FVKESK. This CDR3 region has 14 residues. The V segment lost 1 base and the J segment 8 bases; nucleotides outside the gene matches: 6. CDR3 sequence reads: CASSQVGAGSTQYF. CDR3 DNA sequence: TGTGCCAGCAGCCAAGTAGGAGCGGGAAGTACGCAGTATTTT.